These 6 T cell receptor beta chains were sequenced from one sample in a study of early T cells in non-severe SARS-CoV-2 infection. TCRdb independently ran MiXCR on the 5' RACE reads; one entry per CDR3 protein. The sample shows just under 60,000 distinct CDR3 sequences, about 8.4% of them seen only once. Source material: whole blood. The receptors were gathered from an adult who was a healthcare worker with PCR-confirmed SARS-CoV-2 infection or an uninfected control (not recorded which).

The chain couples TRBV19 to TRBJ1-2; no reliable D call. The length of the CDR3 is 13 residues. V shed 8 bases and J shed 0 bases, with 10 bases lying between them. Germline V gene data show CDR1 as LNHDA and CDR2 as SQIVND (reference sequence). This chain's CDR3 is CASSTAANYGYTF. The CDR3 nucleotides are TGTGCCAGTTCCACGGCAGCTAACTATGGCTACACCTTC.

This clonotype occurred a few times. V usage is TRBV15 and J usage is TRBJ2-1, with TRBD2 matching 9 bases. Germline V gene sequence: CDR1 LNHNV, CDR2 YYDKDF (reference sequence). The CDR3 contains 16 residues. Germline trimming cut 0 bases from V and 4 bases from J; bases unmatched to any gene: 4. This CDR3 reads CATSRDGLAGYNEQFF. DNA of the CDR3: TGTGCCACCAGCAGAGATGGCCTAGCGGGATACAATGAGCAGTTCTTC.

This clonotype was seen only a few times. V gene TRBV5-1 combines with J gene TRBJ2-5; TRBD2 is a possible D gene (5 bases). The germline gives CDR1 SGHRS, CDR2 YFSETQ. The CDR3 is made up of 13 amino acids. Trimming removed 7 bases from V and 3 bases from J, with 13 bases in between. The CDR3 DNA sequence: TGCGCCAGCGGGAAGGGAGCGGAAGAGACCCAGTACTTC. Protein: CASGKGAEETQYF.

This clonotype was seen only a few times. The gene calls are TRBV24-1 and TRBJ1-2, with D perhaps TRBD1 (5 bases). Germline assignment: CDR1 KGHDR and CDR2 SFDVKD. The CDR3 is 14 amino acids. V gave up 5 bases and J gave up 4 bases, with 13 bases separating them. DNA of the CDR3: TGTGCCACCAGTGCTCGACAAGGGGCCTATGGCTACACCTTC. It specifies CATSARQGAYGYTF.

This clonotype was observed a few times. V is TRBV12-3 or TRBV12-4 and J is TRBJ1-6; D possibly corresponds to TRBD1 (5 bases). Trimming took 6 bases from V and 7 from J, leaving 10 bases between them. This CDR3 region has 13 residues. The CDR3 nucleotides read TGTGCCAGCAGCCGGGACGGCAATTCACCCCTCCACTTT. Its translation: CASSRDGNSPLHF.

The chain uses TRBV5-1 and TRBJ2-6; 7 bases match TRBD1. Looked up from germline, CDR1 is SGHRS and CDR2 is YFSETQ. The J segment lost 0 bases and the V segment lost 4 bases, leaving 4 bases of the junction unmatched. This CDR3 region has 16 residues. The chain's CDR3 is CASSRTGASGANVLTF. For the CDR3, the DNA is TGCGCCAGCAGCCGGACAGGCGCCTCTGGGGCCAACGTCCTGACTTTC.